Listed here are 6 T cell receptor beta chains from one sample, sequenced in a study of blood T cells in healthy people across ages. A second about 7 to 12 cycle PCR used barcoded and J-beta primers. TCRdb re-derived calls from the 5' RACE reads in MiXCR, one entry per CDR3 protein. The sample gives about 1.6 million distinct CDR3 sequences, roughly 32% of which show up once; 11% is in the top ten. Sequencing used blood. The receptors derive from a woman in her 30s in good health.

The chain carries TRBV13 and TRBJ2-7, with TRBD2 matching over 16 bases. Unmatched junction bases numbered 7, after V lost 5 bases and J lost 3 bases. The CDR3 totals 17 residues. Germline CDR1 and CDR2: PRHDT and FYEKMQ (reference sequence). In DNA form, the CDR3 reads TGTGCCAGCAGCCTGGGACTAGCGGGGGGGTCAAACTACGAGCAGTACTTC. Its protein is CASSLGLAGGSNYEQYF.

The rearrangement joins TRBV27 to TRBJ2-1; TRBD2 agrees at 9 bases. CDR3 length: 18 residues. Trimming cost V 6 bases and J 9 bases; bases outside gene matches: 21. Germline CDR1 MNHEY, CDR2 SMNVEV (reference sequence). CDR3 sequence reads: CASSRPGLVAGGGGEQFF. CDR3 nucleotides: TGTGCCAGCAGCCGACCGGGGCTAGTCGCGGGAGGGGGGGGTGAGCAGTTCTTC.

This clonotype was observed a few times. In nucleotides, the CDR3 is TGTGCCAGCAGTGAGCCGGGACGGCTGCTTAACACTGAAGCTTTCTTT. Amino acids: CASSEPGRLLNTEAFF. The genes are TRBV6-1 and TRBJ1-1; D perhaps matches TRBD1 (5 bases). Germline values: CDR1 MNHNS, CDR2 SASEGT. The length of the CDR3 is 16 residues. Trimming stripped 3 bases from V and 2 bases from J, with 16 bases between.

This chain joins TRBV27 and TRBJ1-5; unclear D gene. The V gene lost 7 bases and the J gene lost 5 bases, with 12 bases spanning the gap. Germline V gives CDR1 MNHEY, CDR2 SMNVEV (reference sequence). CDR3 size: 13 residues. The CDR3 loop reads CASIGNHYQPQHF. CDR3 in DNA: TGTGCCAGCATAGGTAATCACTATCAGCCCCAGCATTTT.

The chain links TRBV5-1 to TRBJ2-1, with TRBD2 identical over 10 bases. The CDR3 runs to 16 residues. The V segment lost 1 base and the J segment 5 bases; nucleotides outside the gene matches: 6. The germline V gene has CDR1 SGHRS and CDR2 YFSETQ. As DNA, the CDR3 is TGCGCCAGCAGCTTGAACGTAGCGGGGGGCAACAATGAGCAGTTCTTC. This sequence encodes CASSLNVAGGNNEQFF.

This clonotype was observed a few times. This rearrangement joins TRBV7-9 to TRBJ2-1; D tentatively reads TRBD1 or TRBD2 (5 bases each). The V and J ends lost 1 base and 15 bases respectively, with 13 bases between them. CDR1 and CDR2 (germline): SEHNR, FQNEAQ (reference sequence). This CDR3 has 12 amino acids. CDR3 in amino acids: CASSLDGASWFF. Written as DNA, the CDR3 is TGTGCCAGCAGCTTAGACGGGGCGTCATGGTTCTTC.